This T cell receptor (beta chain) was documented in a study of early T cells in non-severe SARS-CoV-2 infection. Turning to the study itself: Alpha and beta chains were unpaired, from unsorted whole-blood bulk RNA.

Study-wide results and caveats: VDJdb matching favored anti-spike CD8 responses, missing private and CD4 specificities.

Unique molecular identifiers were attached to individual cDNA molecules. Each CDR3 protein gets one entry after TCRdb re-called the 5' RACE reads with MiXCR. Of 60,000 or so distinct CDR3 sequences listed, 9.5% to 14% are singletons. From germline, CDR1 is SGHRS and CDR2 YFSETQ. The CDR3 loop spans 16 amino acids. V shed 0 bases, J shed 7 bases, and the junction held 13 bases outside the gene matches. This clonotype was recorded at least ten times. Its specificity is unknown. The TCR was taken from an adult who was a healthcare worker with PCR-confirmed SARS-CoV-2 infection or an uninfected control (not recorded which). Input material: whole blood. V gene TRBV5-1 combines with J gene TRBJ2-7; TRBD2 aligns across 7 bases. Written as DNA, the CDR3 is TGCGCCAGCAGCTTGGTCCCTGCGGGGGATAACCGTGAGCAGTACTTC. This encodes CASSLVPAGDNREQYF.